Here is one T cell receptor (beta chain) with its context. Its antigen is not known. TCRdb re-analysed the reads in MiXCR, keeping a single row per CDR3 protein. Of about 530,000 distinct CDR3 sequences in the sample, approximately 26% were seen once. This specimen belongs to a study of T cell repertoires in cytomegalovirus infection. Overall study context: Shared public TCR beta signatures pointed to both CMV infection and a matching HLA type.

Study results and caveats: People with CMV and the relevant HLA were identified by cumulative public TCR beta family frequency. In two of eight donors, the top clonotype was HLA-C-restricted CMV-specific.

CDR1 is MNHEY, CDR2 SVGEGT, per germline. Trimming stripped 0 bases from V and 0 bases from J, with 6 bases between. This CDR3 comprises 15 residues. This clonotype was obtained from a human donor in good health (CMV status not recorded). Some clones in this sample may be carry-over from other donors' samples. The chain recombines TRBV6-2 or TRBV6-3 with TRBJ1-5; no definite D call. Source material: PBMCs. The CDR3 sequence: CASSYSAVSNQPQHF. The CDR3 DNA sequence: TGTGCCAGCAGTTACTCTGCAGTTAGCAATCAGCCCCAGCATTTT.